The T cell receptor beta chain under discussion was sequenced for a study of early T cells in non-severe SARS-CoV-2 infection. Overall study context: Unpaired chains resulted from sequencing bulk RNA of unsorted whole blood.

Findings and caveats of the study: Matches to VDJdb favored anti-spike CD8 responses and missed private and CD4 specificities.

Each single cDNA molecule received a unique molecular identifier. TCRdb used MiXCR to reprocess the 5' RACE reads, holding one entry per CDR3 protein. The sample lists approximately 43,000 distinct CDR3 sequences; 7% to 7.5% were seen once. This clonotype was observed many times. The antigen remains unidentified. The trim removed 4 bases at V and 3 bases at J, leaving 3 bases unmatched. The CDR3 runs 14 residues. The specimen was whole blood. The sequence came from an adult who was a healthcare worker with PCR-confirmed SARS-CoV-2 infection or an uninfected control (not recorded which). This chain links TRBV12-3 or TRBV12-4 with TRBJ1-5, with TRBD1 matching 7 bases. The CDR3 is CASSSTGYNQPQHF. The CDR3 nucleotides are TGTGCCAGCAGTTCGACAGGGTACAATCAGCCCCAGCATTTT.